The 5 T cell receptor beta chains below come from one sample, sequenced in a study of post-analysis software for immune sequencing data (dated by TCRdb to 2014 to 2015). Broader findings and caveats from the paper: Patients showed significantly higher frequencies than controls for five TRBV segments, among them TRBV5-6, TRBV5-1 and TRBV20-1.

Their antigens remain unidentified. The library relied on PCR. The sample was run on an Illumina HiSeq 2500. To reduce PCR and sequencing biases, unique molecular identifiers were incorporated into the TCR beta cDNA libraries. TCRdb ran its own pipeline on the public reads, namely fastp trimming at Q25 and MiXCR clone calling, and kept in-frame beta chains. Each CDR3 protein appears once, grouped with its most common genes and DNA. Within this sample are over 150,000 distinct CDR3 sequences, with 30% of them counted one time only. The ten biggest clones cover roughly 1.6% of the sample. Sequencing input: blood. The receptors come from a girl under 18 with multiple sclerosis.

This clonotype was seen only a few times. The V and J genes are TRBV10-3 and TRBJ1-6; tentative D call: TRBD1 (6 bases). The CDR3 is 18 residues long. Germline V gene sequence: CDR1 ENHRY, CDR2 SYGVKD. Trimming pared 6 bases from V and 1 base from J, leaving 19 bases between. The CDR3, as DNA: TGTGCCATCAGCCCGGCCCCGACAGGAGTGTCCTATAATTCACCCCTCCACTTT. Translation gives CAISPAPTGVSYNSPLHF.

This clonotype was recorded at least ten times. The chain couples TRBV4-1 to TRBJ2-7; TRBD1 agrees at 9 bases. CDR1 is MGHRA, CDR2 YSYEKL, per germline. The trim removed 0 bases at V and 2 bases at J, leaving 5 bases unmatched. The CDR3 is made up of 16 amino acids. CDR3 in amino acids: CASSQDVRTGAYEQYF. Here the CDR3 DNA reads TGCGCCAGCAGCCAAGACGTCCGGACAGGGGCCTACGAGCAGTACTTC.

The chain recombines TRBV2 with TRBJ1-1, with D perhaps TRBD1 (6 bases). The V end was cut by 8 bases, the J end by 4 bases, with 17 bases between. The CDR3 has 14 amino acids. Germline V CDR1 and CDR2: SNHLY, FYNNEI. CDR3 DNA: TGTGCCAGCTTGTCACGGGGGGCCGGCACTGAAGCTTTCTTT. Translated, it gives CASLSRGAGTEAFF. Full variable domain (rest looked up from reference TRBV2 and TRBJ1-1): EPEVTQTPSHQVTQMGQEVILRCVPISNHLYFYWYRQILGQKVEFLVSFYNNEISEKSEIFDDQFSVERPDGSNFTLKIRSTKLEDSAMYFCASLSRGAGTEAFFGQGTRLTVV.

This clonotype was counted many times. This chain connects TRBV29-1 to TRBJ2-5; D is possibly TRBD2 (5 bases). Germline lookup yields CDR1 SQVTM and CDR2 ANQGSEA. V was cut by 7 bases and J by 4 bases, with 13 bases left in between. This CDR3 spans 12 amino acids. The CDR3 sequence: CSALDGGETQYF. CDR3 DNA sequence: TGCAGCGCCCTGGATGGAGGAGAGACCCAGTACTTC.

Only a few counts were recorded for this clonotype. The chain uses TRBV28 and TRBJ2-5, with TRBD2 identical over 8 bases. V trimming: 7 bases; J trimming: 11 bases; junction bases outside the gene matches: 24. The CDR3 loop spans 17 amino acids. Germline V CDR1 and CDR2: MDHEN, SYDVKM. The CDR3 sequence: CASTLTGGLAGYNEQYF. The CDR3 DNA sequence: TGTGCCAGCACCCTCACGGGAGGGCTAGCAGGTTACAATGAGCAGTACTTC. Based on the CDR3 plus reference TRBV28 and TRBJ2-5, the full variable domain is DVKVTQSSRYLVKRTGEKVFLECVQDMDHENMFWYRQDPGLGLRLIYFSYDVKMKEKGDIPEGYSVSREKKERFSLILESASTNQTSMYLCASTLTGGLAGYNEQYFGPGTRLLVL.